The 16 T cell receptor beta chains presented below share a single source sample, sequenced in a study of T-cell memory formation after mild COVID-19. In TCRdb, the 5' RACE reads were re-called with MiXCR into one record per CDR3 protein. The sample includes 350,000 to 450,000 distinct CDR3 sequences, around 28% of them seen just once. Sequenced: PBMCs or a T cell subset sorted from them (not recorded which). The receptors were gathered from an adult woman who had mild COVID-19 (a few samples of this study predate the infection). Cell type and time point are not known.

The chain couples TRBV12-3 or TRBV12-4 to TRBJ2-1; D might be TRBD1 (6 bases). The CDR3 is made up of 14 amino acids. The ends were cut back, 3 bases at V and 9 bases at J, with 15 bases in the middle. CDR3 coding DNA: TGTGCCAGCAGTTTCCCCGGGACACCAATTGAGCAGTTCTTC. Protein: CASSFPGTPIEQFF.

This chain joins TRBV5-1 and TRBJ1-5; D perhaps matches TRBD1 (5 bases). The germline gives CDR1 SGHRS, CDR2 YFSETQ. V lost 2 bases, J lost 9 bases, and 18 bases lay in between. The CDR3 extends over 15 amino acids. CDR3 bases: TGCGCCAGCAGCTTAAGCGGGGCAGGCCAATGGCCCCAGCATTTT. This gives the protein CASSLSGAGQWPQHF.

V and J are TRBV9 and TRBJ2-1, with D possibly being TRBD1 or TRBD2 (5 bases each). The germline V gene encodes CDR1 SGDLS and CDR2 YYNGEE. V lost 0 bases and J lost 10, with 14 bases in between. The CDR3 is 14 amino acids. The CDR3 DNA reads TGTGCCAGCAGCGTAGAGTCGAGGGACGGGGAGCAGTTCTTC. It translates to CASSVESRDGEQFF.

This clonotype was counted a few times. CDR3 sequence reads: CASSPAQQGRGGNTIYF. Written as DNA, the CDR3 is TGTGCCAGCAGCCCGGCCCAACAGGGTAGAGGTGGAAACACCATATATTTT. V and J are TRBV7-9 and TRBJ1-3; maybe TRBD1 (6 bases). The V end was cut by 5 bases, the J end by 3 bases, with 20 bases between. The CDR3 consists of 17 residues. In germline, CDR1 is SEHNR, CDR2 FQNEAQ (reference sequence).

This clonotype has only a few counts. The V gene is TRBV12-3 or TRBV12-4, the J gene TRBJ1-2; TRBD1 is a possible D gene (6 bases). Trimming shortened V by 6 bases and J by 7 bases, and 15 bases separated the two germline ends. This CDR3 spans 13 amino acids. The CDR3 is CASRPDSAGGYTF. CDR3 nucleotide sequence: TGTGCCAGCAGACCGGACAGCGCGGGTGGCTACACCTTC.

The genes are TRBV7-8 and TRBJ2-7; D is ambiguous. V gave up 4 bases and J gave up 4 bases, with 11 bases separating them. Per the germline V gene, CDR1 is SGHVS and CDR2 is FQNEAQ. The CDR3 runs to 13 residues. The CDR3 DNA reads TGTGCCAGCAGCTCACCCCCAGATTACGAGCAGTACTTC. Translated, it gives CASSSPPDYEQYF.

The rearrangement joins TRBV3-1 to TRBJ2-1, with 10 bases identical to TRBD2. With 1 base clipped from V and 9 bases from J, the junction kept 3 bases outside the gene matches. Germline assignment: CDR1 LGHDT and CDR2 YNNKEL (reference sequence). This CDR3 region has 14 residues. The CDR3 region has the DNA TGTGCCAGCAGCCAAGTTCCTAGCGGGGGTGAGCAGTTCTTC. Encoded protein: CASSQVPSGGEQFF.

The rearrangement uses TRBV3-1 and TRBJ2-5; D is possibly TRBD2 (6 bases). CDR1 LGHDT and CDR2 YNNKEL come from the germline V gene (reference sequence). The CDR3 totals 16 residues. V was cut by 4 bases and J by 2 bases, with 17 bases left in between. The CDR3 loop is CASSLRGGEPQETQYF. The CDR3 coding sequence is TGTGCCAGCAGCCTCCGGGGCGGGGAACCACAAGAGACCCAGTACTTC.

This chain's CDR3 is CASSPREIFGGEAFF. CDR3 sequence (DNA): TGTGCCAGCAGCCCGCGAGAGATATTTGGGGGGGAAGCTTTCTTT. This chain connects TRBV3-1 to TRBJ1-1, with D possibly TRBD1 on 5 matching bases. Looked up from germline, CDR1 is LGHDT and CDR2 is YNNKEL (reference sequence). CDR3 length equals 15 residues. V was trimmed by 4 bases and J by 8 bases, leaving 20 bases between them.

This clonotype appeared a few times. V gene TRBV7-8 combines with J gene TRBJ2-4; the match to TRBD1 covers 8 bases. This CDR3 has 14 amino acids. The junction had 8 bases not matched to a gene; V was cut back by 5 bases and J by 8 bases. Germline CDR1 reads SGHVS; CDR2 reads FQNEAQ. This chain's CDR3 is CASSPGTGGDIQYF. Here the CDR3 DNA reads TGTGCCAGCAGCCCGGGGACAGGCGGGGACATTCAGTACTTC.

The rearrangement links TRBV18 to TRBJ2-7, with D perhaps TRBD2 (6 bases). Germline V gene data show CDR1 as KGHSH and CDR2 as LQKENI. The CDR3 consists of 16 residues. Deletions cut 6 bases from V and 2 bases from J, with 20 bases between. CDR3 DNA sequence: TGTGCCAGCTCGGCCAATCCCGGGACTCCAGCCTACGAGCAGTACTTC. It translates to CASSANPGTPAYEQYF. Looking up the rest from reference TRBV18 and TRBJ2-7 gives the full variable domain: NAGVMQNPRHLVRRRGQEARLRCSPMKGHSHVYWYRQLPEEGLKFMVYLQKENIIDESGMPKERFSAEFPKEGPSILRIQQVVRGDSAAYFCASSANPGTPAYEQYFGPGTRLTVT.

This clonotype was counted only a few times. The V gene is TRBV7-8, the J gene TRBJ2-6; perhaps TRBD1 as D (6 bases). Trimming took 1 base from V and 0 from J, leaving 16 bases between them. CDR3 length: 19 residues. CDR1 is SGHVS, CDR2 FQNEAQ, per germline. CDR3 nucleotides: TGTGCCAGCAGCTTAGTCCCCAGACAGGCCCACTCTGGGGCCAACGTCCTGACTTTC. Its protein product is CASSLVPRQAHSGANVLTF. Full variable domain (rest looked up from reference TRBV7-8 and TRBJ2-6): GAGVSQSPRYKVAKRGQDVALRCDPISGHVSLFWYQQALGQGPEFLTYFQNEAQLDKSGLPSDRFFAERPEGSVSTLKIQRTQQEDSAVYLCASSLVPRQAHSGANVLTFGAGSRLTVL.

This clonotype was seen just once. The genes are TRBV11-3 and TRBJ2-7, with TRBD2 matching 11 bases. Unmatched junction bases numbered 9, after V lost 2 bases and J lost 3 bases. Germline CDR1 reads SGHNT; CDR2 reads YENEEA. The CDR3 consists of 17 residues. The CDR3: CASSLRFATSGNYEQYF. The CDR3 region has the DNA TGTGCCAGCAGCTTACGTTTCGCGACTAGCGGGAACTACGAGCAGTACTTC.

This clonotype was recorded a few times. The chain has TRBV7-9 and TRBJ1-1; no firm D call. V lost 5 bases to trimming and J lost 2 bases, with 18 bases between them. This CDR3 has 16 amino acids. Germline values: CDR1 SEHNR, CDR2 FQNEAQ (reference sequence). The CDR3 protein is CASSRYAVAGNTEAFF. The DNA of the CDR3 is TGTGCCAGCAGCCGTTACGCAGTCGCGGGCAACACTGAAGCTTTCTTT.

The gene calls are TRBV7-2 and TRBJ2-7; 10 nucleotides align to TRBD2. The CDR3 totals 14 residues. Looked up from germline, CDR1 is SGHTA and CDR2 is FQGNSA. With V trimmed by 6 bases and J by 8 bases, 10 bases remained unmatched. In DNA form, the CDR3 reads TGTGCCAGCAGTTTGGGGACTAGCGTAGGGAAGCAGTACTTC. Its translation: CASSLGTSVGKQYF.

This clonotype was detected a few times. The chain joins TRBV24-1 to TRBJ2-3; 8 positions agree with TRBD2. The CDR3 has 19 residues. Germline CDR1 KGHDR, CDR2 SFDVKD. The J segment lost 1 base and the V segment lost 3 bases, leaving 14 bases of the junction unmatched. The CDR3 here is CATSDPTYALGLGTDTQYF. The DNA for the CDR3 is TGTGCCACCAGTGATCCGACATATGCTTTGGGACTAGGCACAGATACGCAGTATTTT.